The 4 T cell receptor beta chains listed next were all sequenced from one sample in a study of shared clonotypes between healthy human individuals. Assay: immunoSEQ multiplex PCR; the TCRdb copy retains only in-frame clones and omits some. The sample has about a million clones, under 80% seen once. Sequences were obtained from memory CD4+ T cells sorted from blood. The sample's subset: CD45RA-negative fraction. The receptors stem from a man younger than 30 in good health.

In nucleotides, the CDR3 is TGTGCCAGCAGCAAACGACTAGCGGGGGCCGAGGATACGCAGTATTTT. Amino acid sequence: CASSKRLAGAEDTQYF. The chain combines TRBV5-8 with TRBJ2-3; 12 bases are a match to TRBD2. CDR3 length equals 16 residues. J lost 6 bases, V lost 4 bases, and 9 bases had no gene match. CDR1 and CDR2 (germline): SGHTS, YDEGEE.

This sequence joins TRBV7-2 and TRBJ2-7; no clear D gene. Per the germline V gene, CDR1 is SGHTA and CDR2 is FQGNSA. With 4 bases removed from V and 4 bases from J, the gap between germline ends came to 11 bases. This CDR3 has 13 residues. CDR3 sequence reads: CASSYMTGYEQYF. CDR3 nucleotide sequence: TGTGCCAGCAGCTATATGACTGGTTACGAGCAGTACTTC.

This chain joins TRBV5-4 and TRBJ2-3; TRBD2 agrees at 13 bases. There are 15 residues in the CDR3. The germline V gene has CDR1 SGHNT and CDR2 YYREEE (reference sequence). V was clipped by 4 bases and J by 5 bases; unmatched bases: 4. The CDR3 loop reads CASSLGLAGRDTQYF. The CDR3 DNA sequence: TGTGCCAGCAGCCTGGGACTAGCGGGAAGAGATACGCAGTATTTT.

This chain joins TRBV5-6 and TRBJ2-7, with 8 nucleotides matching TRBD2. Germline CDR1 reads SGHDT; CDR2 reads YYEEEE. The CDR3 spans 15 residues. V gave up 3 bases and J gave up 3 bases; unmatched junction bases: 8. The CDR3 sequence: CASSSFLAGRYEQYF. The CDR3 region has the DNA TGTGCCAGCAGCTCCTTTCTAGCGGGTCGCTACGAGCAGTACTTC.